Each of the 31 T cell receptor beta chains below was sequenced from the same sample in a study of CD8+ T cells in alopecia areata. RNA extraction and reverse transcription yielded cDNA as sequencing template. Produced via immunoSEQ multiplex PCR; TCRdb's table is partial and in-frame only. The table lists roughly 120,000 clones, about 61% of them singletons. The treatment is: oral pan-JAK inhibitor, 5-10 mg twice daily. The sequenced sample was CD8+ T cells sorted from blood, obtained at week 4, from a patient treated with tofacitinib. These receptors originate from a human donor with alopecia areata.

The chain combines TRBV29-1 with TRBJ2-1; TRBD1 matches at 7 bases. Losses at the gene ends were 4 bases for V and 7 bases for J; bases not matched to a gene: 7. This CDR3 region has 13 residues. The germline gives CDR1 SQVTM, CDR2 ANQGSEA. CDR3 sequence reads: CSVVEDRWNEQFF. DNA of the CDR3: TGCAGCGTTGTGGAGGACAGGTGGAATGAGCAGTTCTTC.

As concerns this clone: The junction departs from the called germline gene at one end, perhaps through a read error. V usage is TRBV2 and J usage is TRBJ1-6; D might be TRBD1 (5 bases). This CDR3 contains 15 residues. The V gene's germline CDR1 is SNHLY and CDR2 FYNNEI. The DNA of the CDR3 is TGTGCCGGCAGTCCCTCCCGGGACCTTAATTCACCCCTCCACTTT. It specifies CAGSPSRDLNSPLHF.

A few counts support this clone. The chain joins TRBV7-9 to TRBJ2-3; no clear D. V dropped 6 bases and J dropped 0 bases, with 7 bases sitting between them. CDR1 and CDR2 from the germline V gene are SEHNR and FQNEAQ (reference sequence). This CDR3 spans 13 amino acids. CDR3 DNA: TGTGCCAGCAGGACCACTAGCACAGATACGCAGTATTTT. This sequence encodes CASRTTSTDTQYF.

The chain couples TRBV29-1 to TRBJ2-3; D might be TRBD1 (6 bases). V was shortened by 0 bases and J by 2 bases, with 12 bases between the two germline ends. Germline V gives CDR1 SQVTM, CDR2 ANQGSEA. This CDR3 region has 15 residues. The CDR3 protein is CSVEEGAGVTDTQYF. The CDR3 DNA sequence: TGCAGCGTTGAAGAAGGGGCAGGGGTCACAGATACGCAGTATTTT.

The chain joins TRBV5-5 to TRBJ1-3; D is uncertain. The CDR3 consists of 16 residues. V gave up 0 bases and J gave up 7 bases, with 17 bases separating them. Germline V lookup: CDR1 SGHKS, CDR2 YYEKEE (reference sequence). The CDR3 DNA reads as TGTGCCAGCAGCTTGGGACACCGGGCCCCCTCGAACACCATATATTTT. Its translation: CASSLGHRAPSNTIYF.

The rearrangement joins TRBV5-6 to TRBJ2-3, with D tentatively TRBD1 or TRBD2 (5 bases each). Trimming cost V 3 bases and J 2 bases, with 13 bases left between them. The CDR3 runs to 15 residues. The germline V gene encodes CDR1 SGHDT and CDR2 YYEEEE. The CDR3 DNA follows: TGTGCCAGCAGCTCCCGCTGGGACCTCACAGATACGCAGTATTTT. It specifies CASSSRWDLTDTQYF. Full variable domain (remainder filled in from reference TRBV5-6 and TRBJ2-3): DAGVTQSPTHLIKTRGQQVTLRCSPKSGHDTVSWYQQALGQGPQFIFQYYEEEERQRGNFPDRFSGHQFPNYSSELNVNALLLGDSALYLCASSSRWDLTDTQYFGPGTRLTVL.

V gene TRBV6-1 combines with J gene TRBJ2-7; unclear D gene. Germline loops: CDR1 MNHNS, CDR2 SASEGT. The CDR3 totals 13 residues. Trimming removed 1 base from V and 7 bases from J, with 11 bases in between. The CDR3, as DNA: TGTGCCAGCAGTGAAGGGGCAGTAGGTGAGCAGTACTTC. Translated: CASSEGAVGEQYF.

This chain links TRBV7-9 with TRBJ1-6, with TRBD1 as a possible D gene (6 bases). Germline CDR1 SEHNR, CDR2 FQNEAQ (reference sequence). This CDR3 contains 15 residues. The V gene lost 5 bases and the J gene lost 15 bases, with 23 bases spanning the gap. Written as DNA, the CDR3 is TGTGCCAGCAGCCCCATTACGGGGACAAATTTCGGCCTCCACTTT. Translating gives CASSPITGTNFGLHF.

This clone showed up just a few times. The chain employs TRBV27 and TRBJ2-7; D is possibly TRBD1 or TRBD2 (5 bases each). Germline V gene sequence: CDR1 MNHEY, CDR2 SMNVEV (reference sequence). Trimming removed 3 bases at V and 9 bases at J, with 9 bases between. The CDR3 is made up of 11 amino acids. The CDR3 DNA follows: TGTGCCAGCAGTTTGGGGGAGACGCAGTACTTC. Its protein product is CASSLGETQYF.

This clone was observed a few times. V usage is TRBV30 and J usage is TRBJ2-2; D might be TRBD1 (6 bases). Germline V gene data show CDR1 as GTSNPN and CDR2 as SVGIG (reference sequence). The CDR3 is 14 residues long. V was pared by 0 bases and J by 1 base, with 6 bases between. CDR3 loop: CAWSVGGNTGELFF. In DNA, the CDR3 is TGTGCCTGGAGTGTAGGGGGGAACACCGGGGAGCTGTTTTTT.

This clone was observed a handful of times. The rearrangement uses TRBV19 and TRBJ1-1; D not certain. The CDR3 runs to 10 residues. The germline V and J ends were trimmed by 9 bases and 3 bases, with 5 bases remaining between them. The germline V gene encodes CDR1 LNHDA and CDR2 SQIVND (reference sequence). Here the CDR3 reads CASLDTEAFF. The CDR3 nucleotides are TGTGCCAGCCTTGACACTGAAGCTTTCTTT. The whole variable domain, filled in from reference TRBV19 and TRBJ1-1, reads DGGITQSPKYLFRKEGQNVTLSCEQNLNHDAMYWYRQDPGQGLRLIYYSQIVNDFQKGDIAEGYSVSREKKESFPLTVTSAQKNPTAFYLCASLDTEAFFGQGTRLTVV.

The chain uses TRBV5-4 and TRBJ2-3; D gene unclear. Germline lookup yields CDR1 SGHNT and CDR2 YYREEE (reference sequence). This CDR3 is built from 12 residues. V was cut by 3 bases and J by 6 bases, with 8 bases left in between. This CDR3 is CASSSPIDTQYF. The CDR3, as DNA: TGTGCCAGCAGCTCCCCGATCGATACGCAGTATTTT.

This clone appeared a few times. The chain uses TRBV29-1 and TRBJ2-7; a possible D gene is TRBD1 (6 bases). This CDR3 has 14 residues. V was shortened by 3 bases and J by 0 bases, with 12 bases between the two germline ends. The V gene's germline CDR1 is SQVTM and CDR2 ANQGSEA. DNA for the CDR3: TGCAGCGTTGAGAGTGCAGGGGACTCCTACGAGCAGTACTTC. It is translated as CSVESAGDSYEQYF.

V usage is TRBV27 and J usage is TRBJ1-5; 8 bases map to TRBD1. Germline V CDR1 and CDR2: MNHEY, SMNVEV (reference sequence). CDR3 size: 14 residues. The junction had 3 bases not matched to a gene; V was cut back by 4 bases and J by 4 bases. CDR3 bases: TGTGCCAGCAGTTCGGGACAGGTTAATCAGCCCCAGCATTTT. This translates into CASSSGQVNQPQHF.

The chain carries TRBV6-5 and TRBJ1-5; D may be TRBD1 (6 bases). Germline V gene lookup returns CDR1 MNHEY and CDR2 SVGAGI. Trimming took 8 bases from V and 8 from J, leaving 19 bases between them. This CDR3 has 14 residues. The chain's CDR3 is CASGLGAPGEPQHF. Here the CDR3 DNA reads TGTGCCAGCGGCTTGGGGGCCCCGGGGGAGCCCCAGCATTTT.

The rearrangement joins TRBV9 to TRBJ2-7; D might be TRBD2 (6 bases). The germline CDR1 and CDR2 sequences are SGDLS and YYNGEE. The CDR3 spans 14 residues. V lost 2 bases and J 5 bases, leaving 14 bases between the germline ends. The CDR3 nucleotides are TGTGCCAGCAGCGTCGGAGGGGATAACCACGAGCAGTACTTC. This gives the protein CASSVGGDNHEQYF.

The chain is built from TRBV6-5 and TRBJ1-5, with TRBD1 matching 7 bases. The CDR3 contains 15 residues. The junction had 5 bases not matched to a gene; V was cut back by 6 bases and J by 0 bases. The germline gives CDR1 MNHEY, CDR2 SVGAGI. The CDR3 nucleotides read TGTGCCAGCAGGCAGACAGGGTATAGCAATCAGCCCCAGCATTTT. It specifies CASRQTGYSNQPQHF.

The genes are TRBV27 and TRBJ1-5, with unresolved D. Trimming stripped 5 bases from V and 0 bases from J, with 8 bases between. The germline gives CDR1 MNHEY, CDR2 SMNVEV (reference sequence). The CDR3 covers 14 residues. Here the CDR3 reads CASSVHNSNQPQHF. CDR3 bases: TGTGCCAGCAGTGTACATAATAGCAATCAGCCCCAGCATTTT.

V is TRBV29-1 and J is TRBJ2-7; 9 bases agree with TRBD1. The germline gives CDR1 SQVTM, CDR2 ANQGSEA. Trimming removed 7 bases from V and 4 bases from J; junction bases left unmatched: 11. There are 14 residues in the CDR3. CDR3 nucleotides: TGCAGCGGGGGAACCTTGGGACAGGGTTACGAGCAGTACTTC. This encodes CSGGTLGQGYEQYF.

This clone occurred a few times. The V gene is TRBV25-1, the J gene TRBJ1-1, with D hard to call. Germline CDR1 and CDR2: MGHDK and SYGVNS. The CDR3 runs to 12 residues. Trimming took 6 bases from V and 1 from J, leaving 6 bases between them. DNA of the CDR3: TGTGCCAGCAGGGCAGGGAACACTGAAGCTTTCTTT. Its protein product is CASRAGNTEAFF.

The J gene is TRBJ1-2, the V gene TRBV2; 8 bases fit TRBD1. Looked up from germline, CDR1 is SNHLY and CDR2 is FYNNEI. The CDR3 has 16 amino acids. With V trimmed by 7 bases and J by 4 bases, 14 bases remained unmatched. DNA for the CDR3: TGTGCCAGCACCCTAGGTGGTGGACAGGGTACCTATGGCTACACCTTC. Amino acids: CASTLGGGQGTYGYTF.

In this sample, this clone turned up a few times. The chain combines TRBV27 with TRBJ2-7; a possible D gene is TRBD2 (6 bases). The CDR3 runs to 15 residues. Trimming shortened V by 6 bases and J by 0 bases, and 15 bases separated the two germline ends. Germline V gene lookup returns CDR1 MNHEY and CDR2 SMNVEV (reference sequence). The CDR3 DNA sequence: TGTGCCAGCAGCCCCGGAGGGTTTAGCTCCTACGAGCAGTACTTC. Translated: CASSPGGFSSYEQYF.

The sample holds one count of this clone. The V call is TRBV4-2, the J call TRBJ2-5; no clear D. V was trimmed by 0 bases and J by 1 base, leaving 6 bases between them. The germline V gene has CDR1 LGHNA and CDR2 YNFKEQ. The CDR3 extends over 14 amino acids. The CDR3 here is CASSQDSGQETQYF. The CDR3 region has the DNA TGTGCCAGCAGCCAAGATTCGGGCCAAGAGACCCAGTACTTC.

The chain uses TRBV30 and TRBJ1-1, with 11 bases fitting TRBD1. In germline, CDR1 is GTSNPN, CDR2 SVGIG (reference sequence). The V gene end was trimmed by 4 bases and the J gene end by 7 bases; junction bases not matched to a gene: 5. The CDR3 is made up of 13 amino acids. CDR3 in DNA: TGTGCCTGGACCCTGGGACAGGGGGGTGAAGCTTTCTTT. It is translated as CAWTLGQGGEAFF.

V usage is TRBV30 and J usage is TRBJ1-5, with TRBD1 as a possible D gene (5 bases). The CDR3 loop spans 14 amino acids. From germline, CDR1 is GTSNPN and CDR2 SVGIG (reference sequence). Deletions cut 2 bases from V and 6 bases from J, with 14 bases between. CDR3 protein: CAWSYSLGGQPQHF. The CDR3, as DNA: TGTGCCTGGAGTTATTCTCTCGGGGGTCAGCCCCAGCATTTT.

The V and J genes are TRBV30 and TRBJ2-7; D call uncertain. CDR3 length: 12 residues. Germline CDR1 reads GTSNPN; CDR2 reads SVGIG (reference sequence). The ends were cut back, 3 bases at V and 3 bases at J, with 9 bases in the middle. CDR3 coding DNA: TGTGCCTGGAGCCCGGTTTTCTACGAGCAGTACTTC. Residues: CAWSPVFYEQYF.

The chain is built from TRBV14 and TRBJ2-5; D is undetermined. Trimming took 4 bases from V and 0 from J, leaving 12 bases between them. CDR3 size: 15 residues. CDR1 and CDR2 from the germline V gene are SGHDN and FVKESK. The CDR3 region has the DNA TGTGCCAGCAGCCCCCATACACCGCACCAAGAGACCCAGTACTTC. Protein product: CASSPHTPHQETQYF.

V usage is TRBV30 and J usage is TRBJ1-1, with 8 bases identical to TRBD1. This CDR3 has 13 amino acids. V shed 2 bases and J 5 bases; nucleotides not matched to a gene: 4. Germline V gene lookup returns CDR1 GTSNPN and CDR2 SVGIG (reference sequence). DNA for the CDR3: TGTGCCTGGAGTACTCACAGGGGGACTGAAGCTTTCTTT. Translated: CAWSTHRGTEAFF. The variable domain in full, with the rest retrieved from reference TRBV30 and TRBJ1-1, is SQTIHQWPATLVQPVGSPLSLECTVEGTSNPNLYWYRQAAGRGLQLLFYSVGIGQISSEVPQNLSASRPQDRQFILSSKKLLLSDSGFYLCAWSTHRGTEAFFGQGTRLTVV.

The chain uses TRBV18 and TRBJ1-2; TRBD1 matches 9 bases. This CDR3 contains 14 residues. From germline, CDR1 is KGHSH and CDR2 LQKENI. V was pared by 0 bases and J by 8 bases, with 4 bases of the junction left unmatched. CDR3: CASSPPGQGVGYTF. The CDR3 DNA is TGTGCCAGCTCACCACCGGGACAGGGTGTGGGCTACACCTTC.

The genes are TRBV4-2 and TRBJ2-1, with TRBD2 identical over 7 bases. The V gene's germline CDR1 is LGHNA and CDR2 YNFKEQ. CDR3 size: 15 residues. V shed 0 bases and J 2 bases; nucleotides not matched to a gene: 1. CDR3 bases: TGTGCCAGCAGCCAAGAGGCGGGGGCCTACAATGAGCAGTTCTTC. It specifies CASSQEAGAYNEQFF.

CDR3 sequence (DNA): TGTGCCAGCAGTTACGCGACAACCTCTGGGGCCAACGTCCTGACTTTC. It translates to CASSYATTSGANVLTF. This chain links TRBV6-6 with TRBJ2-6, with D uncertain. V shed 2 bases and J shed 0 bases, with 8 bases lying between them. Germline V lookup: CDR1 MNHNY, CDR2 SVGAGI (reference sequence). The CDR3 runs 16 residues.